This TCR beta chain was recovered during a study of blood T cells in healthy people across ages. Looking at the study overall: About one barcoded beta molecule per two T cells came from capture by template switching.

This clonotype was observed many times. As yet, its antigen is unknown. CDR3 length: 12 amino acids. Germline CDR1 and CDR2: SGHDN and FVKESK. The V end lost 5 bases, the J end lost 3 bases, and 8 bases lay between the germline ends. With a J-beta primer mix and a sample-barcoded 5' primer, a second PCR ran about 6 to 11 cycles. TCRdb redid the calling of the 5' RACE reads with MiXCR, one entry per CDR3 protein. Of approximately 820,000 distinct CDR3 sequences in the sample, under 45% were seen once. Findings of the study overall: No one knew whether donors had CMV, which possibly confounded expanded clonotype changes. Among long-lived donors, naive CD4+ cells were more numerous and diversity higher than in aged donors.

Sequenced input: blood. The clonotype was recovered from a man aged 55 to 70 in good health. This chain uses TRBV14 with TRBJ2-7, with a weak D call TRBD1 (6 bases). The CDR3 loop reads CASSKQGYEQYF. The CDR3, as DNA: TGTGCCAGCAGCAAACAGGGCTACGAGCAGTACTTC.